The 15 T cell receptor beta chains below were found in one sample sequenced in a study of shared clonotypes between healthy human individuals. Sequenced by immunoSEQ multiplex PCR; TCRdb stores in-frame clones only, minus some. The sample holds around 510,000 clones, around 81% seen once. The sample was PBMCs. These receptors originate from a woman aged 40 to 50 in good health. Some clones in this sample may be carry-over from other donors' samples.

V usage is TRBV28 and J usage is TRBJ1-4, with D possibly being TRBD1 (6 bases). The CDR3 is made up of 17 amino acids. Germline values: CDR1 MDHEN, CDR2 SYDVKM. V was pared by 5 bases and J by 3 bases, with 19 bases between. Written as DNA, the CDR3 is TGTGCCAGCAGTAGGAAAAGGACAGCCCGGGCTAATGAAAAACTGTTTTTT. It encodes CASSRKRTARANEKLFF.

J is TRBJ1-2 and V is TRBV6-1; maybe TRBD1 (6 bases). CDR1 is MNHNS and CDR2 is SASEGT in the germline V gene. This CDR3 is built from 13 residues. Trimming removed 7 bases at V and 8 bases at J, with 17 bases between. The CDR3 DNA is TGTGCCAGCACCGAAGGGGGGGTGAGGGGCTACACCTTC. This encodes CASTEGGVRGYTF.

The rearrangement joins TRBV27 to TRBJ2-7; 7 bases match TRBD1. CDR1 and CDR2 from the germline V gene are MNHEY and SMNVEV (reference sequence). V lost 4 bases, J lost 5 bases, and 11 bases stayed unmatched. This CDR3 has 15 amino acids. The CDR3 region is CASSYQGTEWNEQYF. CDR3 DNA sequence: TGTGCCAGCAGTTACCAAGGGACAGAATGGAACGAGCAGTACTTC.

CDR3 nucleotide sequence: TGTGCCAGCAGTTACCGGCCGAACACTGAAGCTTTCTTT. Protein product: CASSYRPNTEAFF. This chain connects TRBV6-5 to TRBJ1-1, with D hard to call. The CDR3 loop spans 13 amino acids. The germline gives CDR1 MNHEY, CDR2 SVGAGI. V was cut by 2 bases and J by 1 base, with 5 bases left in between.

This clone was found a few times. The chain recombines TRBV9 with TRBJ2-2; TRBD1 is a possible D gene (5 bases). In germline, CDR1 is SGDLS, CDR2 YYNGEE. CDR3 length: 17 residues. V lost 0 bases to trimming and J lost 7 bases, with 19 bases between them. CDR3: CASSVGGRGSIGGELFF. In DNA form, the CDR3 reads TGTGCCAGCAGCGTAGGAGGAAGGGGATCCATAGGCGGGGAGCTGTTTTTT.

V is TRBV28 and J is TRBJ1-1, with a weak D call TRBD1 (5 bases). From germline, CDR1 is MDHEN and CDR2 SYDVKM. Trimming removed 6 bases at V and 5 bases at J, with 25 bases between. CDR3 length: 17 amino acids. CDR3 sequence (DNA): TGTGCCAGCAGCCGAACTACAGGAACCATCGAGAGGACTGAAGCTTTCTTT. It is translated as CASSRTTGTIERTEAFF.

Here the CDR3 reads CASSLDPNQPQHF. The CDR3 region has the DNA TGTGCCAGCAGCTTGGACCCGAACCAGCCCCAGCATTTT. J is TRBJ1-5 and V is TRBV5-4; D not certain. The CDR3 is 13 amino acids. The V gene lost 0 bases and the J gene lost 7 bases, with 8 bases spanning the gap. The germline CDR1 and CDR2 sequences are SGHNT and YYREEE (reference sequence). The whole variable domain, remainder taken from reference TRBV5-4 and TRBJ1-5, is ETGVTQSPTHLIKTRGQQVTLRCSSQSGHNTVSWYQQALGQGPQFIFQYYREEENGRGNFPPRFSGLQFPNYSSELNVNALELDDSALYLCASSLDPNQPQHFGDGTRLSIL.

The chain recombines TRBV7-3 with TRBJ2-3, with TRBD1 matching over 10 bases. The CDR3 length is 15 residues. CDR1 is SGHTA, CDR2 FQGTGA, per germline. J lost 4 bases, V lost 5 bases, and 6 bases had no gene match. Here the CDR3 DNA reads TGTGCCAGCAGCCTTGCCGGACAGGGGGCAGATACGCAGTATTTT. Protein sequence: CASSLAGQGADTQYF.

There are many counts of this clone. Different DNA sequences within this sample yield the same CDR3. This rearrangement joins TRBV2 to TRBJ2-7; D possibly corresponds to TRBD1 (7 bases). Per germline, CDR1 SNHLY and CDR2 FYNNEI. This CDR3 spans 14 amino acids. V was trimmed by 6 bases and J by 0 bases, leaving 12 bases between them. CDR3 sequence reads: CASREGQISYEQYF. The CDR3 DNA follows: TGTGCCAGCAGGGAGGGACAGATCTCCTACGAGCAGTACTTC.

The V gene is TRBV18, the J gene TRBJ1-1; a possible D gene is TRBD1 (6 bases). Trimming removed 6 bases from V and 7 bases from J, with 15 bases in between. This CDR3 comprises 13 residues. CDR1 and CDR2 from the germline V gene are KGHSH and LQKENI. Here the CDR3 reads CASSRIEGVEAFF. The CDR3 DNA is TGTGCCAGCTCTCGGATTGAGGGGGTTGAAGCTTTCTTT.

CDR3 amino acids: CASSFPLGGRPPYEQYF. The DNA of the CDR3 is TGTGCCAGCAGCTTCCCGCTTGGCGGGAGGCCCCCCTACGAGCAGTACTTC. J is TRBJ2-7 and V is TRBV7-9, with TRBD2 identical over 8 bases. Germline lookup yields CDR1 SEHNR and CDR2 FQNEAQ (reference sequence). Trimming took 3 bases from V and 2 from J; bases not matched to a gene: 12. The CDR3 runs to 17 residues.

The chain recombines TRBV28 with TRBJ2-4; possibly TRBD1 for D (6 bases). Trimming took 5 bases from V and 9 from J, leaving 17 bases between them. The CDR3 spans 14 residues. Germline V gives CDR1 MDHEN, CDR2 SYDVKM. CDR3 amino acids: CASSPLRDRSIQYF. The CDR3 coding sequence is TGTGCCAGCAGTCCACTACGCGACAGGAGCATTCAGTACTTC.

Notes on this clone: This may arise from a read error, as a much more abundant clone is one base away. The chain has TRBV30 and TRBJ1-1, with no clear D. There are 12 residues in the CDR3. Germline V gene lookup returns CDR1 GTSNPN and CDR2 SVGIG (reference sequence). Trimming removed 2 bases at V and 1 base at J, with 5 bases between. The CDR3 nucleotides read TGTGCCTGGAGTTTCGGGAACACTGAAGCTTTCTTT. As protein: CAWSFGNTEAFF.

The chain carries TRBV5-5 and TRBJ2-1, with TRBD1 matching over 11 bases. Per germline, CDR1 SGHKS and CDR2 YYEKEE (reference sequence). There are 15 residues in the CDR3. J gave up 5 bases and V 3 bases, and 4 bases lay outside the gene matches. Written as DNA, the CDR3 is TGTGCCAGCAGCTCCCCGGACAGGGGGCACAATGAGCAGTTCTTC. This gives the protein CASSSPDRGHNEQFF. Combining the CDR3 with reference TRBV5-5 and TRBJ2-1 gives the whole variable domain DAGVTQSPTHLIKTRGQQVTLRCSPISGHKSVSWYQQVLGQGPQFIFQYYEKEERGRGNFPDRFSARQFPNYSSELNVNALLLGDSALYLCASSSPDRGHNEQFFGPGTRLTVL.

In the case of this clone: Being one base from a much bigger clone, this may be a read error. The V gene is TRBV28, the J gene TRBJ2-7; unclear D gene. This CDR3 comprises 11 residues. From germline, CDR1 is MDHEN and CDR2 SYDVKM. CDR3: CAGSPSYEQYF. For the CDR3, the DNA is TGTGCCGGCAGTCCCTCCTACGAGCAGTACTTC. The entire variable domain, with the rest obtained from reference TRBV28 and TRBJ2-7, is as follows: DVKVTQSSRYLVKRTGEKVFLECVQDMDHENMFWYRQDPGLGLRLIYFSYDVKMKEKGDIPEGYSVSREKKERFSLILESASTNQTSMYLCAGSPSYEQYFGPGTRLTVT.